The 28 T cell receptor beta chains in this list originate from one sample, sequenced in a study of T cell clusters in autoimmune cytopenias. TRB was amplified by touch-down multiplex PCR, primer pools A and B combined. From the multiplex PCR reads, TCRdb lists one entry per CDR3 protein and no DNA. The repertoire shows more than 2,500 distinct CDR3 sequences; the top ten hold around a sixth. TRB was amplified from 250 ng of peripheral blood genomic DNA per sample. The sequenced sample was peripheral blood. These receptors were collected from a human donor with an autoimmune cytopenia, with autoimmune hepatitis or in good health (not recorded which).

By frequency, this clonotype registers medium-sized (0.01 to 0.1%). The chain employs TRBV13 and TRBJ2-5; TCRdb lists TRBD2, though no DNA is available to test this call. The germline V gene encodes CDR1 PRHDT and CDR2 FYEKMQ (reference sequence). This CDR3 is 13 amino acids long. CDR3 amino acids: CASRGDLQETQYF.

Its frequency marks this clonotype as medium-sized. The chain is built from TRBV19 and TRBJ2-1; the TRBD1 assignment by TCRdb is unverifiable without DNA. Germline V gene data show CDR1 as LNHDA and CDR2 as SQIVND (reference sequence). The CDR3 is 14 residues long. CDR3 residues: CASSIGDSYNEQFF. The entire variable domain, with the rest obtained from reference TRBV19 and TRBJ2-1, is as follows: DGGITQSPKYLFRKEGQNVTLSCEQNLNHDAMYWYRQDPGQGLRLIYYSQIVNDFQKGDIAEGYSVSREKKESFPLTVTSAQKNPTAFYLCASSIGDSYNEQFFGPGTRLTVL.

This clonotype shows up as medium-sized (0.01 to 0.1%) by frequency. The CDR3 loop reads CASSSPSTGTGRDNEQFF. The chain couples TRBV27 to TRBJ2-1; without DNA, the TCRdb call of TRBD1 cannot be checked. This CDR3 has 18 residues. Germline CDR1 and CDR2: MNHEY and SMNVEV (reference sequence).

This clonotype shows up as medium-sized by frequency. The chain combines TRBV19 with TRBJ1-5; the TCRdb call, TRBD1, lacks DNA for checking. The CDR3 extends over 14 amino acids. Germline CDR1 is LNHDA and CDR2 is SQIVND (reference sequence). This CDR3 is CASHDRGRVQPQHF. The complete variable domain, with remaining parts taken from reference TRBV19 and TRBJ1-5, reads DGGITQSPKYLFRKEGQNVTLSCEQNLNHDAMYWYRQDPGQGLRLIYYSQIVNDFQKGDIAEGYSVSREKKESFPLTVTSAQKNPTAFYLCASHDRGRVQPQHFGDGTRLSIL.

This clonotype is identified as medium-sized (0.01 to 0.1%) from frequency. The chain is built from TRBV19 and TRBJ1-6. The CDR3 is made up of 15 amino acids. The germline V gene has CDR1 LNHDA and CDR2 SQIVND (reference sequence). The CDR3 sequence: CASSSPAGAGSPLHF.

The chain carries TRBV2 and TRBJ2-1; TCRdb's assignment of TRBD1 cannot be checked, as there is no DNA. Per germline, CDR1 SNHLY and CDR2 FYNNEI. The CDR3 has 14 residues. CDR3 sequence: CASSKGSAANEQFF.

The chain combines TRBV5-1 with TRBJ2-5; TCRdb designates TRBD1, a call that cannot be tested without DNA. The CDR3 has 15 residues. CDR1 and CDR2 from the germline V gene are SGHRS and YFSETQ. The CDR3 spells CASSLGDRGAETQYF. Looking up the rest from reference TRBV5-1 and TRBJ2-5 gives the full variable domain: KAGVTQTPRYLIKTRGQQVTLSCSPISGHRSVSWYQQTPGQGLQFLFEYFSETQRNKGNFPGRFSGRQFSNSRSEMNVSTLELGDSALYLCASSLGDRGAETQYFGPGTRLLVL.

The J gene is TRBJ2-2, the V gene TRBV7-2; TCRdb calls TRBD2, which cannot be checked without DNA. This CDR3 is built from 13 residues. The V gene's germline CDR1 is SGHTA and CDR2 FQGNSA. The CDR3 here is CASSLQRTGELFF.

Judged by frequency, this clonotype is medium-sized. This chain links TRBV5-4 with TRBJ1-2; TCRdb indicates TRBD1, and absent DNA this call remains unverified. The germline CDR1 and CDR2 sequences are SGHNT and YYREEE (reference sequence). The CDR3 loop spans 14 amino acids. The CDR3 sequence is CASSRGQENYGYTF.

This clonotype is called medium-sized based on its frequency. The chain's CDR3 is CASSPGRGINQPQHF. The V call is TRBV6-5, the J call TRBJ1-5; the TCRdb D gene call, TRBD1, has no DNA to confirm it. The germline V gene has CDR1 MNHEY and CDR2 SVGAGI. This CDR3 spans 15 amino acids.

This sequence joins TRBV6-6 and TRBJ2-1; TCRdb indicates TRBD2, and absent DNA this call remains unverified. The CDR3 runs to 14 residues. Germline V gives CDR1 MNHNY, CDR2 SVGAGI (reference sequence). The CDR3 protein is CASSAAGGRHEQFF.

The chain recombines TRBV5-1 with TRBJ2-2; TCRdb selects TRBD2, and the lack of DNA leaves this call unchecked. This CDR3 is built from 16 residues. Germline CDR1 SGHRS, CDR2 YFSETQ. CDR3 amino acids: CASSLVGRDNTGELFF. Drawing the rest from reference TRBV5-1 and TRBJ2-2, the complete variable domain is KAGVTQTPRYLIKTRGQQVTLSCSPISGHRSVSWYQQTPGQGLQFLFEYFSETQRNKGNFPGRFSGRQFSNSRSEMNVSTLELGDSALYLCASSLVGRDNTGELFFGEGSRLTVL.

The V gene is TRBV11-2, the J gene TRBJ2-7; TCRdb reports TRBD1, a call that lacks DNA to check it against. The CDR3 length is 16 residues. Per germline, CDR1 SGHAT and CDR2 FQNNGV. Here the CDR3 reads CASSPRTGGKGNEQYF.

This clonotype is classed as medium-sized by frequency. The chain links TRBV6-1 to TRBJ2-3. Germline CDR1 and CDR2: MNHNS and SASEGT. This CDR3 is 14 amino acids long. The CDR3 is CASSEDGRTDTQYF.

The chain couples TRBV20-1 to TRBJ2-3; TCRdb proposes TRBD2, but this gene call is untestable without DNA. The CDR3 contains 17 residues. Germline V lookup: CDR1 DFQATT, CDR2 SNEGSKA (reference sequence). CDR3 region: CSAYSSGGASSTDTQYF.

This sequence joins TRBV21-1 and TRBJ2-3; without DNA, the TCRdb call of TRBD2 cannot be checked. TRBV21-1 is described as a pseudogene. The CDR3 is 14 amino acids. CDR3 in amino acids: CASTGLAVTDTQYF.

This chain uses TRBV28 with TRBJ2-5; the TCRdb call, TRBD2, lacks DNA for checking. The CDR3 consists of 15 residues. From germline, CDR1 is MDHEN and CDR2 SYDVKM. The CDR3 loop reads CASSPSRSRKETQYF.

This clonotype shows up as large by frequency. The chain carries TRBV5-6 and TRBJ2-1. This CDR3 region has 13 residues. CDR1 and CDR2 (germline): SGHDT, YYEEEE. CDR3: CASSLPTYNEQFF.

This clonotype is medium-sized (0.01 to 0.1%) by frequency. The chain joins TRBV24-1 to TRBJ1-2; no DNA is available, so the TRBD1 call from TCRdb remains unchecked. This CDR3 is 15 amino acids long. The germline CDR1 and CDR2 sequences are KGHDR and SFDVKD. The CDR3 region is CATSPRDRANYGYTF.

The chain links TRBV6-1 to TRBJ1-5; TCRdb indicates TRBD1, and absent DNA this call remains unverified. The germline V gene encodes CDR1 MNHNS and CDR2 SASEGT. The CDR3 loop spans 14 amino acids. CDR3 protein: CASSSTARNQPQHF.

This clonotype is labeled medium-sized based on frequency. The chain is built from TRBV6-2 or TRBV6-3 and TRBJ2-2. The CDR3 runs 16 residues. Germline CDR1 and CDR2: MNHEY and SVGEGT. This CDR3 is CASYQVGISVPGELFF.

By frequency, this clonotype is medium-sized. This chain uses TRBV19 with TRBJ1-6; TCRdb outputs TRBD1, but without DNA this stays unchecked. The germline gives CDR1 LNHDA, CDR2 SQIVND (reference sequence). This CDR3 is built from 18 residues. CDR3 sequence reads: CASSPGGRPFVLDSPLHF.

V and J are TRBV5-6 and TRBJ1-6. Germline V lookup: CDR1 SGHDT, CDR2 YYEEEE. This CDR3 spans 17 amino acids. CDR3 amino acids: CASSLERRRDDNSPLHF. Variable domain in full (rest from reference TRBV5-6 and TRBJ1-6): DAGVTQSPTHLIKTRGQQVTLRCSPKSGHDTVSWYQQALGQGPQFIFQYYEEEERQRGNFPDRFSGHQFPNYSSELNVNALLLGDSALYLCASSLERRRDDNSPLHFGNGTRLTVT.

This clonotype is called large based on its frequency. This rearrangement joins TRBV5-6 to TRBJ1-2; TCRdb designates TRBD1, a call that cannot be tested without DNA. The length of the CDR3 is 14 residues. In germline, CDR1 is SGHDT, CDR2 YYEEEE. The CDR3 loop reads CASSFRTRNYGYTF.

In terms of frequency, this clonotype is large (0.1 to 1%). The rearrangement uses TRBV6-5 and TRBJ2-7; TCRdb indicates TRBD1, and absent DNA this call remains unverified. The CDR3 consists of 14 residues. The germline V gene has CDR1 MNHEY and CDR2 SVGAGI. This chain's CDR3 is CASSTAGWGGEQYF.

The CDR3 sequence: CSARELLSYNEQFF. The rearrangement joins TRBV20-1 to TRBJ2-1. CDR1 and CDR2 from the germline V gene are DFQATT and SNEGSKA (reference sequence). CDR3 length: 14 residues.

By frequency, this clonotype registers medium-sized. The V call is TRBV5-4, the J call TRBJ2-1; the D gene TCRdb calls, TRBD1, cannot be checked with no DNA. Germline CDR1 and CDR2: SGHNT and YYREEE (reference sequence). This CDR3 has 13 amino acids. CDR3 amino acids: CASSLGRPNEQFF.

The chain couples TRBV5-1 to TRBJ2-1; checking the TCRdb D call of TRBD2 is not possible without DNA. The CDR3 sequence is 18 residues long. The V gene's germline CDR1 is SGHRS and CDR2 YFSETQ. The CDR3 sequence: CASTSIPGLAGGGYEQFF.